These T cell receptor beta chains were read from a single sample in a study of control samples from healthy donors and cancer patients. The table came from immunoSEQ multiplex PCR; TCRdb's copy has only in-frame clones and leaves some out. The table shows about 140,000 clones, with about 89% occurring only once. The sample taken for sequencing was blood. The receptors stem from a man between 18 and 35 years old in good health. Both conserved end residues are part of each CDR3. A D gene is named only where the DNA matches it firmly. Rows give clone size only sometimes, using once, few, many, or a class for an expanded clone.

V: TRBV3-1/TRBV3-2; J: TRBJ1-5; D: -; size: -; DNA: TGTGCCAGCAGCCAAGAAGCGGGACAGCCCCAGCATTTT; CDR3: CASSQEAGQPQHF
V: TRBV4-3; J: TRBJ2-7; D: -; size: -; DNA: TGCGCCAGCAGCCAAGATTGGGCCCGGGCGGCCGTCTCCTACGAGCAGTACTTC; CDR3: CASSQDWARAAVSYEQYF
V: TRBV2; J: TRBJ1-2; D: -; size: -; DNA: TGTGCCACAATACAGGATCCTAACTATGGCTACACCTTC; CDR3: CATIQDPNYGYTF
V: TRBV7-6; J: TRBJ2-3; D: TRBD2; size: -; DNA: TGTGCCAGCAGCTTAGGGTTGGGGGGAGGGAGCACAGATACGCAGTATTTT; CDR3: CASSLGLGGGSTDTQYF
V: TRBV19; J: TRBJ1-5; D: -; size: -; DNA: TGTGCCAGTAGTATGGGTTTTCAGCCCCAGCATTTT; CDR3: CASSMGFQPQHF
V: TRBV10-2; J: TRBJ1-2; D: -; size: -; DNA: TGCGCCAGCAGGGAAGGGTTGTATGGCTACACCTTC; CDR3: CASREGLYGYTF
V: TRBV29-1; J: TRBJ1-4; D: -; size: -; DNA: TGCAGCGTTGCGACAGGTGAAAAACTGTTTTTT; CDR3: CSVATGEKLFF
V: TRBV10-3; J: TRBJ1-4; D: -; size: -; DNA: TGTGCCATCAGTGAGTCACGGGGGACTAATGAAAAACTGTTTTTT; CDR3: CAISESRGTNEKLFF
V: TRBV9; J: TRBJ2-1; D: TRBD1; size: -; DNA: TGTGCCAGCAGCGACGGGACAGGGAGCGAGGAGAACAATGAGCAGTTCTTC; CDR3: CASSDGTGSEENNEQFF
V: TRBV5-1; J: TRBJ2-3; D: -; size: -; DNA: TGCGCCAGCAAGGGCAGGGAAGGGTCAGATACGCAGTATTTT; CDR3: CASKGREGSDTQYF
V: TRBV7-9; J: TRBJ2-7; D: -; size: -; DNA: TGTGCCAGCAGCCGCTTGACCCACGCCTACGAGCAGTACTTC; CDR3: CASSRLTHAYEQYF
V: TRBV7-5; J: TRBJ1-1; D: -; size: -; DNA: TGTGTCAGAAGCTCACATCTCGGGGCGACCACTGAAGCTTTCTTT; CDR3: CVRSSHLGATTEAFF
V: TRBV4-3; J: TRBJ1-2; D: TRBD1; size: once; DNA: TGCGCCAGCAGCCAAGGGAACAGGGGCGATGGCTACACCTTC; CDR3: CASSQGNRGDGYTF
V: TRBV2; J: TRBJ1-1; D: -; size: -; DNA: TGTGCCAGCAGGGGGGACACTGAAGCTTTCTTT; CDR3: CASRGDTEAFF
V: TRBV7-2; J: TRBJ2-7; D: -; size: -; DNA: TGTGCCAGCAGCTCGCTCGGGGCGAGTGAGCAGTACTTC; CDR3: CASSSLGASEQYF
V: TRBV3-1/TRBV3-2; J: TRBJ2-7; D: TRBD1; size: -; DNA: TGTGCCAGCAGCCAAGGAGCCGGGACAGGGGTCTACGAGCAGTACTTC; CDR3: CASSQGAGTGVYEQYF
V: TRBV30; J: TRBJ1-6; D: -; size: -; DNA: TGTGCCTGGAGGACCCTGGGAAGCGATAATTCACCCCTCCACTTT; CDR3: CAWRTLGSDNSPLHF
V: TRBV2; J: TRBJ1-6; D: -; size: -; DNA: TGTGCCAGCAGTGAGGGTACGAGGACCATTAATTCACCCCTCCACTTT; CDR3: CASSEGTRTINSPLHF
V: TRBV5-4; J: TRBJ2-3; D: -; size: -; DNA: TGTGCCAGCAGCTTGCAGGGAAGGACAGATACGCAGTATTTT; CDR3: CASSLQGRTDTQYF
V: TRBV5-6; J: TRBJ1-2; D: -; size: -; DNA: TGTGCCAGCAGCTTGCCCTCGGGCAGGGGAACTGGCTACACCTTC; CDR3: CASSLPSGRGTGYTF
V: TRBV6-5; J: TRBJ1-2; D: -; size: -; DNA: TGTGCCAGCAGTTACTCGTTGGGTAACTATGGCTACACCTTC; CDR3: CASSYSLGNYGYTF
V: TRBV20-1; J: TRBJ1-4; D: -; size: -; DNA: TGCAGTGCGTCCCTTAATGAAAAACTGTTTTTT; CDR3: CSASLNEKLFF
V: TRBV2; J: TRBJ1-2; D: -; size: -; DNA: TGTGCCAGCAGTAACTCTTTTGATATCAGGGAATCTAATAACTATGGCTACACCTTC; CDR3: CASSNSFDIRESNNYGYTF
V: TRBV30; J: TRBJ2-7; D: TRBD1; size: -; DNA: TGTGCCTGGAGTGTATTAGGGACAGTCTACGAGCAGTACTTC; CDR3: CAWSVLGTVYEQYF
V: TRBV4-1; J: TRBJ2-2; D: TRBD1; size: -; DNA: TGCGCCAGCAGCCGGGCGACAGGGGGGACGGGCGGGGAGCTGTTTTTT; CDR3: CASSRATGGTGGELFF
V: TRBV27; J: TRBJ1-1; D: TRBD1; size: -; DNA: TGTGCCAGCAGTTGGGGGACAGTAGAGAACACTGAAGCTTTCTTT; CDR3: CASSWGTVENTEAFF
V: TRBV10-3; J: TRBJ2-2; D: -; size: -; DNA: TGTGCCATCAGTCAGGACGATCCCGGGGAGCTGTTTTTT; CDR3: CAISQDDPGELFF
V: TRBV10-3; J: TRBJ2-7; D: -; size: -; DNA: TGTGCCAGCGCCCTTAGACAGAACTACGAGCAGTACTTC; CDR3: CASALRQNYEQYF
V: TRBV6-5; J: TRBJ2-7; D: -; size: -; DNA: TGTGCCAGCCAAGCCCTGCCGAGCCTCTCCTACGAGCAGTACTTC; CDR3: CASQALPSLSYEQYF
V: TRBV9; J: TRBJ2-2; D: -; size: -; DNA: TGTGCCAGCAGCGTAGTTCCCATTCAAGTAACCGGGGAGCTGTTTTTT; CDR3: CASSVVPIQVTGELFF
V: TRBV4-2; J: TRBJ1-2; D: -; size: -; DNA: TGTGCCAGCAGCCAAGACCTTCCGGACGGAAGACCCTATGGCTACACCTTC; CDR3: CASSQDLPDGRPYGYTF
V: TRBV30; J: TRBJ1-5; D: -; size: -; DNA: TGTGCCTGGAGTGTCCGCCAGGCAGGTCAGCCCCAGCATTTT; CDR3: CAWSVRQAGQPQHF
V: TRBV3-1/TRBV3-2; J: TRBJ2-7; D: TRBD1; size: once; DNA: TGTGCCAGCAGCCAAGATAGGGTACTAATTCGGACAGGGGATTCCTACGAGCAGTACTTC; CDR3: CASSQDRVLIRTGDSYEQYF
V: TRBV10-3; J: TRBJ1-3; D: -; size: -; DNA: TGTGCCATCAGTGAGGGTCTGGATGGAAACACCATATATTTT; CDR3: CAISEGLDGNTIYF
V: TRBV29-1; J: TRBJ1-2; D: -; size: -; DNA: TGCAGCGTTTCCGACGGGATCCTTTATGGCTACACCTTC; CDR3: CSVSDGILYGYTF
V: TRBV6-5; J: TRBJ2-3; D: TRBD1; size: -; DNA: TGTGCCAGCAGTCCCCGAGACAGGGGTGCAGATACGCAGTATTTT; CDR3: CASSPRDRGADTQYF
V: TRBV2; J: TRBJ2-7; D: -; size: -; DNA: TGTGCCAGCAGATTCGGGGGAGCTACCTACGAGCAGTACTTC; CDR3: CASRFGGATYEQYF
V: TRBV6-5; J: TRBJ1-4; D: -; size: -; DNA: TGTGCCAGCAGTTACTCGCGGGGCGTTAATGAAAAACTGTTTTTT; CDR3: CASSYSRGVNEKLFF
V: TRBV4-1; J: TRBJ1-1; D: -; size: -; DNA: TGCGCCAGCAGCCATCGGGGACCGGGACAGAACACTGAAGCTTTCTTT; CDR3: CASSHRGPGQNTEAFF
V: TRBV9; J: TRBJ1-2; D: TRBD1; size: -; DNA: TGTGCCAGCAGCGTCTCGACAGGGTCTTCTAACTATGGCTACACCTTC; CDR3: CASSVSTGSSNYGYTF
V: TRBV6-5; J: TRBJ2-5; D: -; size: -; DNA: TGTGCCAGCAGTTCGGCAAAGACCCAGTACTTC; CDR3: CASSSAKTQYF
V: TRBV6-2/TRBV6-3; J: TRBJ2-4; D: -; size: -; DNA: TGTGCCAGCAGTTACGGTCTTTGGGCAGCCAAAAACATTCAGTACTTC; CDR3: CASSYGLWAAKNIQYF
V: TRBV6-1; J: TRBJ1-1; D: -; size: -; DNA: TGTGCCAGCAGTGAAAGCGTACGCACTGAAGCTTTCTTT; CDR3: CASSESVRTEAFF
V: TRBV4-2; J: TRBJ1-3; D: TRBD1; size: -; DNA: TGTGCCAGCAGAGACGACAGGGTCGGGGGAAGCACCATATATTTT; CDR3: CASRDDRVGGSTIYF
V: TRBV12-3/TRBV12-4; J: TRBJ2-5; D: -; size: -; DNA: TGTGCCAGCAGTTTGGTGGGGACCCAGTACTTC; CDR3: CASSLVGTQYF
V: TRBV9; J: TRBJ2-7; D: TRBD1; size: -; DNA: TGTGCCAGCAGCGTAGGACAGGGGGCGCGTTACGAGCAGTACTTC; CDR3: CASSVGQGARYEQYF
V: TRBV30; J: TRBJ1-2; D: -; size: -; DNA: TGTGCCTGTCGAGCATTGAACTATGGCTACACCTTC; CDR3: CACRALNYGYTF
V: TRBV28; J: TRBJ1-2; D: TRBD1; size: -; DNA: TGTGCCAGCAGTAGAGGACAGGGGGCGGGAAACTATGGCTACACCTTC; CDR3: CASSRGQGAGNYGYTF
V: TRBV2; J: TRBJ2-1; D: TRBD1; size: -; DNA: TGTGCCAGCAGTGACTCCGGGACAGGGCAGTTCTTC; CDR3: CASSDSGTGQFF